The clone carrying this TCR beta chain was counted once. These data belong to a study of shared clonotypes between healthy human individuals. Execution of the assay was at deep level. For sorted subsets, approximately 200 ng DNA per replicate equaled about 30,000 T cell genomes. Generated by immunoSEQ multiplex PCR, the TCRdb table keeps only in-frame clones and is missing some. The data contain 2 million to 2.5 million clones, about nine tenths of them singletons. The receptor's source is a man aged 18 to 30 in good health. Some clones in this sample may be carry-over from other donors' samples. Sequencing was carried out using naive CD4+ T cells from PBMCs. Documented subset: CD45RA+ positively selected.

CDR3 in amino acids: CASSIGTANYGYTF. The CDR3 DNA sequence: TGTGCCAGCAGCATTGGGACAGCCAACTATGGCTACACCTTC. V gene TRBV7-9 combines with J gene TRBJ1-2, with TRBD1 matching over 7 bases. The CDR3 totals 14 residues. V dropped 5 bases and J dropped 2; count of bases not matched to a gene: 5. CDR1 is SEHNR and CDR2 is FQNEAQ in the germline V gene (reference sequence).